The rows below give T cell receptor beta chains drawn from one sample of a study of regulatory T cells in long-lasting Graves disease. One entry per CDR3 protein results from TCRdb running MiXCR on the multiplex PCR reads. The sample lists fewer than 450,000 distinct CDR3 sequences, about 20% occurring once. Sequencing was performed on peripheral blood mononuclear cells (PBMCs), taken when the disease was refractory, from a patient treated with antithyroid drugs. Receptor source: a female donor with Graves disease. The CDR3 runs from the conserved cysteine through the conserved F or W. A D gene is named only where the DNA matches it firmly. Not every row has a clone size; where given, it reads once, few, many or a size class.

size: NA
length: 14
V: TRBV6-1
J: TRBJ1-4
D: NA
DNA: TGTGCCATCAGCGCCGGGGGGATTGATGAAAAACTGTTTTTT
CDR3: CAISAGGIDEKLFF

size: NA
length: 17
V: TRBV7-2
J: TRBJ2-7
D: NA
DNA: TGTGCCAGCAGCTTAATTGCCGGGGGGCCGGGGAAATACGAGCAGTACTTC
CDR3: CASSLIAGGPGKYEQYF

size: few
length: 13
V: TRBV2
J: TRBJ2-4
D: NA
DNA: TGTGCCAGCATAGAAAGAGCCAAAAACATTCAGTACTTC
CDR3: CASIERAKNIQYF

size: NA
length: 14
V: TRBV30
J: TRBJ2-2
D: NA
DNA: TGTGCCTGGAGCGGGCAAGCGAACACCGGGGAGCTGTTTTTT
CDR3: CAWSGQANTGELFF

size: NA
length: 15
V: TRBV20-1
J: TRBJ1-3
D: TRBD1
DNA: TGCAGTGCCAGCGCAGGGACAGGGAGAGGAAACACCATATATTTT
CDR3: CSASAGTGRGNTIYF

size: few
length: 15
V: TRBV4-1
J: TRBJ1-5
D: NA
DNA: TGCGCCAGCAGCCAAGAGGAGACCTCCAATCAGCCCCAGCATTTT
CDR3: CASSQEETSNQPQHF

size: NA
length: 16
V: TRBV19
J: TRBJ2-6
D: TRBD1
DNA: TGTGCCAGTAGTGATCGACAGGGCTCTGGGGCCAACGTCCTGACTTTC
CDR3: CASSDRQGSGANVLTF

size: many
length: 14
V: TRBV28
J: TRBJ1-5
D: NA
DNA: TGTGCCAGCAGTACAATGGACATAAATCAGCCCCAGCATTTT
CDR3: CASSTMDINQPQHF

size: NA
length: 16
V: TRBV14
J: TRBJ2-7
D: NA
DNA: TGTGCCAGCAGCCAAGGATACTGGCGGGAAAGGAACGAGCAGTACTTC
CDR3: CASSQGYWRERNEQYF

size: NA
length: 14
V: TRBV5-1
J: TRBJ2-2
D: TRBD2
DNA: TGCGCCAGCAGCGGGGGACTAGTGGTCGGGGAGCTGTTTTTT
CDR3: CASSGGLVVGELFF

size: few
length: 16
V: TRBV20-1
J: TRBJ1-4
D: TRBD1
DNA: TGCAGTGCCAGGACAGGGCTGGGGGCAACTAATGAAAAACTGTTTTTT
CDR3: CSARTGLGATNEKLFF

size: many
length: 14
V: TRBV5-1
J: TRBJ1-6
D: TRBD1
DNA: TGCGCCAGCCAGAGGACAGGGAAAAATTCACCCCTCCACTTT
CDR3: CASQRTGKNSPLHF

size: NA
length: 16
V: TRBV5-1
J: TRBJ1-2
D: TRBD1
DNA: TGTGCCAGCAGCCCGGTTCGGACAGGGGACCCCTATGGCTACACCTTC
CDR3: CASSPVRTGDPYGYTF

size: many
length: 15
V: TRBV15
J: TRBJ2-5
D: TRBD1
DNA: TGTGCCACCAGCAGAACCATGACAGGGGCAGAGACCCAGTACTTC
CDR3: CATSRTMTGAETQYF

size: NA
length: 16
V: TRBV12-3/TRBV12-4
J: TRBJ2-3
D: TRBD2
DNA: TGTGCCAGCAGTTTTGGGACTAGCGGGAGTAGGCATACGCAGTATTTT
CDR3: CASSFGTSGSRHTQYF

size: many
length: 15
V: TRBV9
J: TRBJ1-4
D: TRBD1
DNA: TGTGCCAGCAGCGCAACGGGGACAGCTAATGAAAAACTGTTTTTT
CDR3: CASSATGTANEKLFF

size: once
length: 13
V: TRBV12-3/TRBV12-4
J: TRBJ2-5
D: NA
DNA: TGTGCCAGCAGCCCACGGGTGGAAGGGGCCCAGTACTTC
CDR3: CASSPRVEGAQYF

size: NA
length: 14
V: TRBV30
J: TRBJ1-1
D: NA
DNA: TGTGCCTGGAGTCCAGGGATACAAAACACTGAAGCTTTCTTT
CDR3: CAWSPGIQNTEAFF

size: many
length: 14
V: TRBV28
J: TRBJ2-7
D: NA
DNA: TGTGCCAGCAGTTGGGGGCGGGGGACGGGTGAGCAGTACTTC
CDR3: CASSWGRGTGEQYF

size: NA
length: 15
V: TRBV5-1
J: TRBJ2-1
D: TRBD2
DNA: TGCGCCAGCAGCTCCCAGCGGGAGCGGTACAATGAGCAGTTCTTC
CDR3: CASSSQRERYNEQFF

size: NA
length: 13
V: TRBV27
J: TRBJ2-5
D: NA
DNA: TGTGCCAGCAGTTTTAGTGTTTGGGAGACCCAGTACTTC
CDR3: CASSFSVWETQYF

size: few
length: 17
V: TRBV10-1
J: TRBJ2-7
D: NA
DNA: TGCGCCAGCAGTGAGTCGACTCGGGGGCCCCGTGCCTACGAGCAGTACTTC
CDR3: CASSESTRGPRAYEQYF

size: NA
length: 16
V: TRBV30
J: TRBJ1-1
D: NA
DNA: TGTGCCTGGAGTACGGCGCAGGGGTGGGGGAACACTGAAGCTTTCTTT
CDR3: CAWSTAQGWGNTEAFF

size: many
length: 14
V: TRBV3-1
J: TRBJ1-5
D: TRBD1
DNA: TGTGCCAGCAGCCACGGGACAGTAGGACAGCCCCAGCATTTT
CDR3: CASSHGTVGQPQHF

size: NA
length: 16
V: TRBV4-1
J: TRBJ2-5
D: NA
DNA: TGCGCCAGCAGCCAAGGTTCCGCGGGGTCCCAAGAGACCCAGTACTTC
CDR3: CASSQGSAGSQETQYF

size: many
length: 16
V: TRBV18
J: TRBJ2-5
D: TRBD1
DNA: TGTGCCAGCTCAGAGATACAGGGGGCATCGCAAGAGACCCAGTACTTC
CDR3: CASSEIQGASQETQYF

size: many
length: 13
V: TRBV7-2
J: TRBJ1-1
D: NA
DNA: TGTGCCAGCAGCAAAGGTTGGAACACTGAAGCTTTCTTT
CDR3: CASSKGWNTEAFF

size: many
length: 17
V: TRBV15
J: TRBJ2-7
D: TRBD2
DNA: TGTGCCACCAGCAGAGAGATTCGGACTAGCGGGAAGTACGAGCAGTACTTC
CDR3: CATSREIRTSGKYEQYF

size: NA
length: 14
V: TRBV6-5
J: TRBJ1-6
D: TRBD1
DNA: TGTGCCAGCAGTTGGGACAGGGGAAATTCACCCCTCCGCTTT
CDR3: CASSWDRGNSPLRF

size: few
length: 16
V: TRBV7-3
J: TRBJ2-2
D: NA
DNA: TGTGCCAGCAGCTCAATCCCCCGTCCGAACACCGGGGAGCTGTTTTTT
CDR3: CASSSIPRPNTGELFF

size: NA
length: 15
V: TRBV24-1
J: TRBJ1-2
D: NA
DNA: TGTGCCACCTCCTACGGGGCAGGCCAAATGCGGGGCTACACCTTC
CDR3: CATSYGAGQMRGYTF

size: many
length: 13
V: TRBV28
J: TRBJ1-4
D: NA
DNA: TGTGCCAGCAGTAAATGGAAAAATGAAAAACTGTTTTTT
CDR3: CASSKWKNEKLFF

size: many
length: 17
V: TRBV28
J: TRBJ2-7
D: TRBD1
DNA: TGTGCCAGCAGTTCCACTCGGGCTGACAGGGGCACCTACGAGCAGTACTTC
CDR3: CASSSTRADRGTYEQYF

size: NA
length: 17
V: TRBV5-1
J: TRBJ1-2
D: NA
DNA: TGCGCCAGCAGCTTGGGATCAGGGGCCGAAAGTAGCTATGGCTACACCTTC
CDR3: CASSLGSGAESSYGYTF

size: many
length: 14
V: TRBV28
J: TRBJ2-5
D: TRBD1
DNA: TGTGCCAGCAGTCGTAAGACAGGGGCGGAGACCCAGTACTTC
CDR3: CASSRKTGAETQYF

size: many
length: 14
V: TRBV28
J: TRBJ1-2
D: TRBD1
DNA: TGTGCCAGCAGTTTCGGGACAGCTAACTATGGCTACACCTTC
CDR3: CASSFGTANYGYTF

size: NA
length: 15
V: TRBV6-1
J: TRBJ2-6
D: NA
DNA: TGTGCCAGCAGCCCTAAGAGGGCTGGGGCCAACGTCCTGACTTTC
CDR3: CASSPKRAGANVLTF

size: many
length: 14
V: TRBV10-3
J: TRBJ2-5
D: NA
DNA: TGTGCCATCACCGAGGGTAGGGGGCAAGAGACCCAGTACTTC
CDR3: CAITEGRGQETQYF

size: many
length: 14
V: TRBV6-1
J: TRBJ1-1
D: NA
DNA: TGTGCCAGCAGGACGGGAGGGCAATTCACTGAAGCTTTCTTT
CDR3: CASRTGGQFTEAFF

size: few
length: 12
V: TRBV19
J: TRBJ1-6
D: NA
DNA: TGTGCCAGTAGAAGACAAGACCGGCCCCTCCACTTT
CDR3: CASRRQDRPLHF

size: many
length: 12
V: TRBV6-5
J: TRBJ1-2
D: NA
DNA: TGTGCCAGCAGTTATGACAACTATGGCTACACCTTC
CDR3: CASSYDNYGYTF

size: many
length: 11
V: TRBV28
J: TRBJ1-1
D: NA
DNA: TGTGCCAGTTTCTGGCGCACTGAAGCTTTCTTT
CDR3: CASFWRTEAFF

size: NA
length: 12
V: TRBV2
J: TRBJ2-7
D: TRBD1
DNA: TGTGCCAGCAGTTACAGGGGGGACGAGCAGTACTTC
CDR3: CASSYRGDEQYF

size: NA
length: 15
V: TRBV27
J: TRBJ1-4
D: NA
DNA: TGTGCCAGCAGTTTACCCGGCGCGGGGCATGAAAAACTGTTTTTT
CDR3: CASSLPGAGHEKLFF

size: NA
length: 18
V: TRBV19
J: TRBJ1-5
D: TRBD1
DNA: TGTGCCAGTAGTGCCGACAGGGCTGGTGGCATTAGCAATCAGCCCCAGCATTTT
CDR3: CASSADRAGGISNQPQHF

size: many
length: 14
V: TRBV7-9
J: TRBJ1-5
D: TRBD1
DNA: TGTGCCAGCAGCACCGACAGGGGAAATCAGCCCCAGCATTTT
CDR3: CASSTDRGNQPQHF

size: many
length: 15
V: TRBV10-3
J: TRBJ1-2
D: NA
DNA: TGTGCCATCAGTGCCCACACCGGGGCCAATTATGGCTACACCTTC
CDR3: CAISAHTGANYGYTF

size: many
length: 16
V: TRBV27
J: TRBJ2-2
D: NA
DNA: TGTGCCAGCAGTTTTACGGCGCTAGCTGCCACCGGGGAGCTGTTTTTT
CDR3: CASSFTALAATGELFF

size: many
length: 14
V: TRBV18
J: TRBJ2-7
D: NA
DNA: TGTGCCAGCTCACCATCGGAGGGGCGTAGCGAGCAGTACTTC
CDR3: CASSPSEGRSEQYF

size: many
length: 15
V: TRBV2
J: TRBJ2-7
D: NA
DNA: TGTGCCAGCCAATTAAGGCCCCTTCAACCGGGGGAGCAGTACTTC
CDR3: CASQLRPLQPGEQYF

size: NA
length: 14
V: TRBV5-1
J: TRBJ1-1
D: NA
DNA: TGCGCCAGCAGCTACGACCCTTCCAACACTGAAGCTTTCTTT
CDR3: CASSYDPSNTEAFF

size: many
length: 14
V: TRBV25-1
J: TRBJ2-7
D: NA
DNA: TGTGCCAGCAGTGAATGGGGGAGCTCCTACGAGCAGTACTTC
CDR3: CASSEWGSSYEQYF

size: many
length: 14
V: TRBV28
J: TRBJ1-1
D: TRBD1
DNA: TGTGCCAGCAGCCCAACAGGGGATGAGGCCGAAGCTTTCTTT
CDR3: CASSPTGDEAEAFF

size: few
length: 14
V: TRBV6-1
J: TRBJ1-2
D: NA
DNA: TGTGCCAGCAGCACCATCGCGGGGACTAGTGGCTACACCTTC
CDR3: CASSTIAGTSGYTF

size: NA
length: 12
V: TRBV20-1
J: TRBJ1-2
D: NA
DNA: TGCAGTGCTAGTCGGAATAACTATGGCTACACCTTC
CDR3: CSASRNNYGYTF

size: NA
length: 13
V: TRBV30
J: TRBJ2-4
D: NA
DNA: TGTGCCTGGAGAACCGTAGCCAAAAACATTCAGTACTTC
CDR3: CAWRTVAKNIQYF

size: few
length: 16
V: TRBV7-9
J: TRBJ1-4
D: NA
DNA: TGTGCCAGCAGCCATCGGACCGCTGCAACTAATGAAAAACTGTTTTTT
CDR3: CASSHRTAATNEKLFF

size: few
length: 15
V: TRBV19
J: TRBJ1-5
D: NA
DNA: TGTGCCAGTATAGGGCAGTTTGCTCCTAATCAGCCCCAGCATTTT
CDR3: CASIGQFAPNQPQHF

size: NA
length: 13
V: TRBV7-2
J: TRBJ2-7
D: NA
DNA: TGTGCCAGCAGCTCCCCGGCTAGGTACGAGCAGTACTTC
CDR3: CASSSPARYEQYF

size: few
length: 16
V: TRBV5-1
J: TRBJ2-7
D: TRBD2
DNA: TGCGCCAGCAGCCCGACGGGACTAGCGGGAGACCACGAGCAGTACTTC
CDR3: CASSPTGLAGDHEQYF